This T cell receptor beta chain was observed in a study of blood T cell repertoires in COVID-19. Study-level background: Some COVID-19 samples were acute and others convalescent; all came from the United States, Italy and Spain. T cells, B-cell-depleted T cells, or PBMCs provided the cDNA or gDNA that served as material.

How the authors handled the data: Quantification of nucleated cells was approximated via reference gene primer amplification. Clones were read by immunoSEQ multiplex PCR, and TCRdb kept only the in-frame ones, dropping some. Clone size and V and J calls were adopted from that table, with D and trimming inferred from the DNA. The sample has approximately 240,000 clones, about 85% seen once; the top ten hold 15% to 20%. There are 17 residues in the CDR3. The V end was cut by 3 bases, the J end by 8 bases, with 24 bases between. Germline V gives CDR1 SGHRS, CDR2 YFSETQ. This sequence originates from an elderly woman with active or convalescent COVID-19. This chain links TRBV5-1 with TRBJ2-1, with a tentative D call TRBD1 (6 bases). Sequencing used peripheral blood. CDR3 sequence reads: CASSWDEWGLGRDEQFF. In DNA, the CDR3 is TGCGCCAGCAGCTGGGATGAATGGGGGCTCGGTCGTGATGAGCAGTTCTTC.